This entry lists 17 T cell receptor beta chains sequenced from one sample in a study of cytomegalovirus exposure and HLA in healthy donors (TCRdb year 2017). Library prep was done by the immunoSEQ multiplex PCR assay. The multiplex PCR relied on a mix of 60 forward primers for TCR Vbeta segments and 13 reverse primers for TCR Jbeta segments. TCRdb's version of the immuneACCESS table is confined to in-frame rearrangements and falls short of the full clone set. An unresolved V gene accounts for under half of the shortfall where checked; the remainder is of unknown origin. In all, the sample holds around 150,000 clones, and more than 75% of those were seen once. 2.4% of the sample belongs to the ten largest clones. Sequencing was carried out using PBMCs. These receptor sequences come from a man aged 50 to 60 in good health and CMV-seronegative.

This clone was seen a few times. CDR3 loop: CASGLGVNTGELFF. CDR3 in DNA: TGTGCTAGTGGTTTGGGCGTTAACACCGGGGAGCTGTTTTTT. The chain uses TRBV12-5 and TRBJ2-2, with D unresolved. The CDR3 totals 14 residues. The germline V and J ends were trimmed by 1 base and 2 bases, with 5 bases remaining between them. Germline CDR1 is LGHNT and CDR2 is FRNRAP.

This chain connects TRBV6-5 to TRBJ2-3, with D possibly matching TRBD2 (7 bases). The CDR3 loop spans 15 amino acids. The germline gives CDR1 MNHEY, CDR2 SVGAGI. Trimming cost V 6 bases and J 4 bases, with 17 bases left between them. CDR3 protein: CASSQFGGAADTQYF. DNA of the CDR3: TGTGCCAGCAGCCAATTTGGGGGGGCGGCAGATACGCAGTATTTT.

CDR3 residues: CSVEGAGYGYTF. The CDR3 DNA sequence: TGCAGCGTTGAAGGGGCGGGCTATGGCTACACCTTC. V is TRBV29-1 and J is TRBJ1-2; no reliable D call. Per germline, CDR1 SQVTM and CDR2 ANQGSEA. V dropped 1 base and J dropped 4 bases, with 7 bases sitting between them. This CDR3 has 12 amino acids.

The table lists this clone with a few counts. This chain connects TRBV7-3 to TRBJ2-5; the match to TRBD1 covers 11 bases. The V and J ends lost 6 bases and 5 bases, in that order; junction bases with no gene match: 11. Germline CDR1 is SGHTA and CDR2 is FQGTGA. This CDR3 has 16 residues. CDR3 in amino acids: CASRKLLGTGGETQYF. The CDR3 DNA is TGTGCCAGCAGGAAACTTCTCGGGACAGGGGGGGAGACCCAGTACTTC.

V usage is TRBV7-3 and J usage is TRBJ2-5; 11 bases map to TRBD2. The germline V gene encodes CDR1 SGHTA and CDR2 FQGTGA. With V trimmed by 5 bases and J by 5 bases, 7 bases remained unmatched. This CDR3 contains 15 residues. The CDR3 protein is CASSTTSGKSETQYF. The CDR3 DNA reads TGTGCCAGCAGCACGACTAGCGGGAAGTCGGAGACCCAGTACTTC.

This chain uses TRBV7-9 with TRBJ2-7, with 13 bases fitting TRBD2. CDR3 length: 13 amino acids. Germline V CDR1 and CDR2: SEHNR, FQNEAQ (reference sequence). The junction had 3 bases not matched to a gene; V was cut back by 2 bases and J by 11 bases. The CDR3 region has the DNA TGTGCCAGCAGCTTACTGACTAGCGGGGGGAAGTACTTC. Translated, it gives CASSLLTSGGKYF.

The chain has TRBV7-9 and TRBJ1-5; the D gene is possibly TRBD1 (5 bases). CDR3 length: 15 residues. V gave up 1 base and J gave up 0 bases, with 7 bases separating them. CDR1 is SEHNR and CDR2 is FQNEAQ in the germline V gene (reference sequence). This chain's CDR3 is CASSLEGVSNQPQHF. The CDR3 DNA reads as TGTGCCAGCAGCTTAGAAGGGGTTAGCAATCAGCCCCAGCATTTT. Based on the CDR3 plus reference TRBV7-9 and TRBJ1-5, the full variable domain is DTGVSQNPRHKITKRGQNVTFRCDPISEHNRLYWYRQTLGQGPEFLTYFQNEAQLEKSRLLSDRFSAERPKGSFSTLEIQRTEQGDSAMYLCASSLEGVSNQPQHFGDGTRLSIL.

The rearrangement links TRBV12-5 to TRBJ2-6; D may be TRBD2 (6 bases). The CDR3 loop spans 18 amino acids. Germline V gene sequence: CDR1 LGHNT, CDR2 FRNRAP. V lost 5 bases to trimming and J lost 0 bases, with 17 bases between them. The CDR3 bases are TGTGCTAGTGGTCCCTCCGACCGACTAGTCTCTGGGGCCAACGTCCTGACTTTC. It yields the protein CASGPSDRLVSGANVLTF.

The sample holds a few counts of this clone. CDR3 in amino acids: CASSLGTSGAYNEQFF. The CDR3 DNA reads TGTGCCAGCAGTTTGGGAACTAGCGGGGCTTACAATGAGCAGTTCTTC. The rearrangement links TRBV6-6 to TRBJ2-1; 10 nucleotides agree with TRBD2. The CDR3 is 16 amino acids. Germline V gene lookup returns CDR1 MNHNY and CDR2 SVGAGI (reference sequence). After removal of 4 bases from V and 4 bases from J, the junction contained 7 bases not matched to a gene.

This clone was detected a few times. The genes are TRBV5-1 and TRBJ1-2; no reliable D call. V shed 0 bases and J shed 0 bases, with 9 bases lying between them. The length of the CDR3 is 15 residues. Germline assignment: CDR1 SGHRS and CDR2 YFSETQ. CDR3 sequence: CASSLGHRTNYGYTF. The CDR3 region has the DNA TGCGCCAGCAGCTTGGGACACCGGACTAACTATGGCTACACCTTC.

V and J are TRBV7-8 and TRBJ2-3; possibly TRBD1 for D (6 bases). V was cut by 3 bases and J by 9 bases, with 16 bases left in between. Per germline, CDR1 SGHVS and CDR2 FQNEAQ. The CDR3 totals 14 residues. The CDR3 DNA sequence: TGTGCCAGCAGCTTCGTGCAGGATGGGGGCACGCAGTATTTT. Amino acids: CASSFVQDGGTQYF.

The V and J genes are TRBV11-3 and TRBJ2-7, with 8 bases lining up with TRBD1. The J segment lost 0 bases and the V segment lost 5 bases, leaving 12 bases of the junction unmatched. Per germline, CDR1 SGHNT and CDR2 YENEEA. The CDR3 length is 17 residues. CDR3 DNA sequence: TGTGCCAGCAGCGTACGGCGACAGGGGCCGAGCTCCTACGAGCAGTACTTC. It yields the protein CASSVRRQGPSSYEQYF.

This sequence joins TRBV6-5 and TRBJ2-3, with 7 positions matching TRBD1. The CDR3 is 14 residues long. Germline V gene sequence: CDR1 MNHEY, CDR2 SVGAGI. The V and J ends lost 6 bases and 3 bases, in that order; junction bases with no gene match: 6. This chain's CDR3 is CASRSRGSTDTQYF. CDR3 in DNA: TGTGCCAGCAGGTCCAGGGGGTCAACAGATACGCAGTATTTT.

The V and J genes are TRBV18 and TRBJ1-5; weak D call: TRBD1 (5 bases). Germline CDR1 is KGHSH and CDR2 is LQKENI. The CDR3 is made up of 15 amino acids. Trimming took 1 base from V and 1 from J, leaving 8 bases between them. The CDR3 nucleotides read TGTGCCAGCTCACCACAGGGGTTAAGCAATCAGCCCCAGCATTTT. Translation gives CASSPQGLSNQPQHF. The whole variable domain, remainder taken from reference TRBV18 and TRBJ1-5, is NAGVMQNPRHLVRRRGQEARLRCSPMKGHSHVYWYRQLPEEGLKFMVYLQKENIIDESGMPKERFSAEFPKEGPSILRIQQVVRGDSAAYFCASSPQGLSNQPQHFGDGTRLSIL.

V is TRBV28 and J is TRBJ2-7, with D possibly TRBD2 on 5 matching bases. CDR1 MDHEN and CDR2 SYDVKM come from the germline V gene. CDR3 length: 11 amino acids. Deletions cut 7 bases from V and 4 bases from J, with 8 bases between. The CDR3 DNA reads TGTGCCAGCATCCGGGATTACGAGCAGTACTTC. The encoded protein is CASIRDYEQYF. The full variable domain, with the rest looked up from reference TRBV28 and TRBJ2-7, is DVKVTQSSRYLVKRTGEKVFLECVQDMDHENMFWYRQDPGLGLRLIYFSYDVKMKEKGDIPEGYSVSREKKERFSLILESASTNQTSMYLCASIRDYEQYFGPGTRLTVT.

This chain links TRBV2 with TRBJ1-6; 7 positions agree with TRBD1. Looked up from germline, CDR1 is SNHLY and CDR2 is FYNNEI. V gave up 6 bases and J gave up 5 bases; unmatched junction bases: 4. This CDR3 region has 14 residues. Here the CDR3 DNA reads TGTGCCAGCAGCCCGACAGGGAATAATTCACCCCTCCACTTT. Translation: CASSPTGNNSPLHF.

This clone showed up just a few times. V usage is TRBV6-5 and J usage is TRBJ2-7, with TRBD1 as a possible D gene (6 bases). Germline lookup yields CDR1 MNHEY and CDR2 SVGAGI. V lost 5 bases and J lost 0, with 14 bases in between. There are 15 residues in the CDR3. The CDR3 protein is CASSQGQLSSYEQYF. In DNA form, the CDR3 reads TGTGCCAGCAGTCAAGGACAGCTTAGCTCCTACGAGCAGTACTTC.